Following are 17 T cell receptor beta chains from one sample sequenced in a study of patients and donors after allogeneic stem cell transplantation. MiXCR was run by TCRdb on the RT-PCR reads, yielding one entry per CDR3 protein. The sample holds over 200,000 distinct CDR3 sequences, 35% to 45% seen once. The material sequenced was blood, either unsorted or a sorted T cell fraction (not recorded which). All receptors come from a human donor who was either an allogeneic HSCT recipient or a stem cell or donor lymphocyte infusion donor (not recorded which). It is not recorded whose cells these are; they may come from a transplant donor.

The rearrangement links TRBV2 to TRBJ1-6; D is possibly TRBD1 (5 bases). Germline V gene sequence: CDR1 SNHLY, CDR2 FYNNEI. Deletions cut 1 base from V and 9 bases from J, with 13 bases between. CDR3 size: 15 residues. DNA for the CDR3: TGTGCCAGCAGTGAAGGACAGCCTGGGGGTTCACCCCTCCACTTT. This translates into CASSEGQPGGSPLHF.

The chain has TRBV5-1 and TRBJ2-3, with a weak D call TRBD2 (6 bases). The CDR3 length is 16 residues. Germline loops: CDR1 SGHRS, CDR2 YFSETQ. Trimming removed 3 bases from V and 4 bases from J, with 18 bases in between. CDR3 DNA: TGCGCCAGCAGCTCTGGTGGCGGGGCTGAGGCAGATACGCAGTATTTT. It codes for CASSSGGGAEADTQYF.

This clonotype came up a few times. The chain has TRBV20-1 and TRBJ1-1; a weak D match, TRBD1 (5 bases). CDR1 is DFQATT, CDR2 SNEGSKA, per germline (reference sequence). CDR3 length: 14 residues. V was pared by 0 bases and J by 7 bases, with 15 bases between. This chain's CDR3 is CSARDLDGGGEAFF. CDR3 nucleotides: TGCAGTGCTAGAGATCTGGATGGCGGGGGTGAAGCTTTCTTT.

This clonotype was counted only a few times. The chain recombines TRBV7-8 with TRBJ2-5; D possibly corresponds to TRBD1 (6 bases). Between the trimmed V and J ends, which lost 2 bases and 7 bases, there was a span of 11 bases. Per the germline V gene, CDR1 is SGHVS and CDR2 is FQNEAQ. CDR3 length equals 13 residues. CDR3 amino acids: CASSLYQGMTQYF. CDR3 DNA sequence: TGTGCCAGCAGCTTATATCAGGGGATGACCCAGTACTTC.

This clonotype occurred many times. The chain links TRBV7-2 to TRBJ1-5; D call uncertain. Trimming stripped 1 base from V and 0 bases from J, with 10 bases between. The CDR3 contains 16 residues. CDR1 and CDR2 (germline): SGHTA, FQGNSA. CDR3 nucleotides: TGTGCCAGCAGCTTAGGGCCAGTTTATAGCAATCAGCCCCAGCATTTT. Translation gives CASSLGPVYSNQPQHF.

This chain joins TRBV5-1 and TRBJ1-6; D unclear. V was clipped by 4 bases and J by 8 bases, with 10 bases between them. CDR1 and CDR2 (germline): SGHRS, YFSETQ. The CDR3 sequence is 13 residues long. CDR3 amino acids: CASSRSLDSPLHF. The CDR3 DNA sequence: TGCGCCAGCAGCCGCTCTCTCGATTCACCCCTCCACTTT.

This chain joins TRBV29-1 and TRBJ1-1, with 7 bases matching TRBD1. Germline V gene sequence: CDR1 SQVTM, CDR2 ANQGSEA. Trimming removed 5 bases from V and 7 bases from J; junction bases left unmatched: 7. This CDR3 contains 12 residues. For the CDR3, the DNA is TGCAGCGTTCCGCAGGGGGGAGGTGAAGCTTTCTTT. It is translated as CSVPQGGGEAFF. Combining the CDR3 with reference TRBV29-1 and TRBJ1-1 gives the whole variable domain SAVISQKPSRDICQRGTSLTIQCQVDSQVTMMFWYRQQPGQSLTLIATANQGSEATYESGFVIDKFPISRPNLTFSTLTVSNMSPEDSSIYLCSVPQGGGEAFFGQGTRLTVV.

This clonotype was counted a few times. The chain couples TRBV29-1 to TRBJ2-1, with 9 bases fitting TRBD2. Germline V gene sequence: CDR1 SQVTM, CDR2 ANQGSEA. This CDR3 has 13 residues. V lost 5 bases and J lost 6; bases outside the gene matches: 5. The DNA of the CDR3 is TGCAGCGTTCAGAGCGGGGGGAGCAATGAGCAGTTCTTC. Residues: CSVQSGGSNEQFF.

The chain's CDR3 is CASSQTPGQGAEKLFF. The CDR3, as DNA: TGCGCCAGCAGCCAGACACCGGGACAGGGGGCTGAAAAACTGTTTTTT. The chain carries TRBV4-1 and TRBJ1-4; 12 bases fit TRBD1. The J segment lost 7 bases and the V segment lost 3 bases, leaving 6 bases of the junction unmatched. Germline CDR1 MGHRA, CDR2 YSYEKL. CDR3 size: 16 residues.

This clonotype was picked up a small number of times. The V and J genes are TRBV27 and TRBJ1-5; 8 bases align to TRBD1. This CDR3 has 14 amino acids. V lost 5 bases to trimming and J lost 5 bases; unmatched junction nucleotides: 5. Germline CDR1 and CDR2: MNHEY and SMNVEV (reference sequence). CDR3 sequence reads: CASSPGQGYQPQHF. The DNA for the CDR3 is TGTGCCAGCAGTCCTGGACAGGGTTATCAGCCCCAGCATTTT.

This chain uses TRBV12-3 or TRBV12-4 with TRBJ1-6, with D possibly matching TRBD1 (5 bases). Trimming removed 4 bases from V and 11 bases from J, with 15 bases in between. The CDR3 length is 14 residues. CDR3 bases: TGTGCCAGCAGTTCGGGACTGCCGGGAGCACCCCTCCACTTT. Protein: CASSSGLPGAPLHF.

The chain employs TRBV20-1 and TRBJ2-7; D is uncertain. The CDR3 length is 14 residues. Deletions cut 3 bases from V and 0 bases from J, with 12 bases between. The germline V gene encodes CDR1 DFQATT and CDR2 SNEGSKA (reference sequence). CDR3: CSASLGSLSYEQYF. CDR3 coding DNA: TGCAGTGCTAGTCTAGGAAGTCTCTCCTACGAGCAGTACTTC.

The V and J genes are TRBV27 and TRBJ1-2; 8 nucleotides align to TRBD1. V shed 9 bases and J 4 bases; nucleotides not matched to a gene: 7. CDR3 size: 13 residues. CDR1 and CDR2 (germline): MNHEY, SMNVEV (reference sequence). CDR3 bases: TGTGCCAGAAGGGCGGGACAGGTCTATGGCTACACCTTC. Residues: CARRAGQVYGYTF.

The rearrangement links TRBV12-3 or TRBV12-4 to TRBJ2-2; D remains ambiguous. V was clipped by 0 bases and J by 3 bases, with 8 bases between them. The CDR3 is made up of 15 amino acids. CDR3 sequence (DNA): TGTGCCAGCAGTTTAGCGGGGTTGGACACCGGGGAGCTGTTTTTT. Translating it yields CASSLAGLDTGELFF.

The V and J genes are TRBV5-1 and TRBJ2-1; no firm D call. Germline V gives CDR1 SGHRS, CDR2 YFSETQ. The CDR3 totals 15 residues. Deletions cut 5 bases from V and 1 base from J, with 13 bases between. The CDR3 bases are TGCGCCAGCAGAACACCTTTTAATTCCTACAATGAGCAGTTCTTC. The encoded protein is CASRTPFNSYNEQFF. The variable domain in full, with the rest retrieved from reference TRBV5-1 and TRBJ2-1, is KAGVTQTPRYLIKTRGQQVTLSCSPISGHRSVSWYQQTPGQGLQFLFEYFSETQRNKGNFPGRFSGRQFSNSRSEMNVSTLELGDSALYLCASRTPFNSYNEQFFGPGTRLTVL.

The chain recombines TRBV4-1 with TRBJ1-2, with a weak D call TRBD1 (5 bases). CDR1 and CDR2 (germline): MGHRA, YSYEKL. V dropped 0 bases and J dropped 4 bases, with 9 bases sitting between them. The CDR3 runs 14 residues. The CDR3 region has the DNA TGCGCCAGCAGCCAAGAGGAGGGACCCTATGGCTACACCTTC. It is translated as CASSQEEGPYGYTF.

V usage is TRBV6-5 and J usage is TRBJ1-2; no firm D call. The CDR3 length is 12 residues. The germline V gene encodes CDR1 MNHEY and CDR2 SVGAGI. V was clipped by 2 bases and J by 6 bases, with 7 bases between them. This CDR3 reads CASSYGVDGYTF. For the CDR3, the DNA is TGTGCCAGCAGTTACGGGGTCGATGGCTACACCTTC.